The entry below describes one T cell receptor (beta chain). These data belong to a study of blood T cell repertoires in COVID-19. Study context: Donors in the United States, Italy and Spain gave samples during acute or convalescent COVID-19. T cells, B-cell-depleted T cells, or PBMCs provided the cDNA or gDNA that served as material.

Authors' data handling: Nucleated cell counts were estimated from reference gene primer amplification. Method: immunoSEQ multiplex PCR; TCRdb's copy keeps in-frame clones and lacks some. V and J calls plus clone size are reproduced from that table; the DNA served to infer D and trimming. The sample shows around 70,000 clones, approximately 86% of them seen only once. The CDR3 spans 15 residues. Germline loops: CDR1 MGHRA, CDR2 YSYEKL. V was clipped by 4 bases and J by 1 base, with 8 bases between them. Input material: peripheral blood. This clonotype was sampled from a man aged 50-60 years with acute or convalescent COVID-19. The chain joins TRBV4-1 to TRBJ2-6; no clear D gene. The CDR3 nucleotides read TGCGCCAGCAGCCTCCGGAGTTCTGGGGCCAACGTCCTGACTTTC. As protein: CASSLRSSGANVLTF.